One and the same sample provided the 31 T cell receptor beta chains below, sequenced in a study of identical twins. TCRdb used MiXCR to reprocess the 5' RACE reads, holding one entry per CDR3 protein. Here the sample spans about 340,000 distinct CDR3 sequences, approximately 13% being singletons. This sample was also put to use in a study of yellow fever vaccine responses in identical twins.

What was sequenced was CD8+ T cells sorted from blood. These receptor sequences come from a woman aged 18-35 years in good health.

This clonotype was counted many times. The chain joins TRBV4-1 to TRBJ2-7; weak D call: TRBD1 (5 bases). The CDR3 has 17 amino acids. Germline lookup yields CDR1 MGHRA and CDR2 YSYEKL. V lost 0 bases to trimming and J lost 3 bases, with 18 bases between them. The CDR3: CASSQDWALTASYEQYV. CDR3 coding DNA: TGCGCCAGCAGCCAAGATTGGGCGCTGACAGCCAGCTACGAGCAGTACGTC.

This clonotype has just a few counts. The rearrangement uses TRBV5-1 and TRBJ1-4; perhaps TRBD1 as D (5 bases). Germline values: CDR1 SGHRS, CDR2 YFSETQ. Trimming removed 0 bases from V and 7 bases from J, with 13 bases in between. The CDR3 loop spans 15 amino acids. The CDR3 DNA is TGCGCCAGCAGCTTGGTAGGCAGGGAGAGTGAAAAACTGTTTTTT. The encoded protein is CASSLVGRESEKLFF.

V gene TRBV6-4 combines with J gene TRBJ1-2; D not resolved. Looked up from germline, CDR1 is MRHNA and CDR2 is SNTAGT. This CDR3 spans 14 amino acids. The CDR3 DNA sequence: TGTACTTCCCCTTCCAGAGACTCAAACTATGGCTACACCTTC. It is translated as CTSPSRDSNYGYTF.

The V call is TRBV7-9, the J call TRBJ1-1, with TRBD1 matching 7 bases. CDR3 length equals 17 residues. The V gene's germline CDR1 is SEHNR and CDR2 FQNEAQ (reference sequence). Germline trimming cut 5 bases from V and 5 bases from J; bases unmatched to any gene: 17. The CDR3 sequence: CASSASPGQRIGTEAFF. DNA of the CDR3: TGTGCCAGCAGCGCCTCCCCGGGACAGAGGATTGGGACTGAAGCTTTCTTT. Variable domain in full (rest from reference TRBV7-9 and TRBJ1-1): DTGVSQNPRHKITKRGQNVTFRCDPISEHNRLYWYRQTLGQGPEFLTYFQNEAQLEKSRLLSDRFSAERPKGSFSTLEIQRTEQGDSAMYLCASSASPGQRIGTEAFFGQGTRLTVV.

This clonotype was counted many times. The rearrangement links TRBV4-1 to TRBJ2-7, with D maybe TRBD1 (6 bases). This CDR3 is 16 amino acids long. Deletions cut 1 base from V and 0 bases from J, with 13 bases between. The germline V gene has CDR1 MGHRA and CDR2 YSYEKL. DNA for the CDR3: TGCGCCAGCAGCCAAGCTGCGACAGGCTTCTCCTACGAGCAGTACTTC. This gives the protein CASSQAATGFSYEQYF.

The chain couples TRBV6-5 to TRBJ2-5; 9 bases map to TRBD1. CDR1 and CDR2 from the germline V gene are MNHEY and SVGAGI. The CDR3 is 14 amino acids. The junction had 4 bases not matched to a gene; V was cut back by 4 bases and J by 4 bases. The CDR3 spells CASSLQGAGETQYF. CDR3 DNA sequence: TGTGCCAGCAGTTTACAGGGGGCTGGAGAGACCCAGTACTTC.

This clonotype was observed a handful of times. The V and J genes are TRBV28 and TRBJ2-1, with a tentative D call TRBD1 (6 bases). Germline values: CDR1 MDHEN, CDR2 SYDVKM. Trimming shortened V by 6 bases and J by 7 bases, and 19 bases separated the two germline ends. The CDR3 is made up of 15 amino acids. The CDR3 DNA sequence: TGTGCCAGCAGAATTCAGGGGCGAATAGGTAATGAGCAGTTCTTC. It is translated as CASRIQGRIGNEQFF. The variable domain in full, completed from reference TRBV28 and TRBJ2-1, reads DVKVTQSSRYLVKRTGEKVFLECVQDMDHENMFWYRQDPGLGLRLIYFSYDVKMKEKGDIPEGYSVSREKKERFSLILESASTNQTSMYLCASRIQGRIGNEQFFGPGTRLTVL.

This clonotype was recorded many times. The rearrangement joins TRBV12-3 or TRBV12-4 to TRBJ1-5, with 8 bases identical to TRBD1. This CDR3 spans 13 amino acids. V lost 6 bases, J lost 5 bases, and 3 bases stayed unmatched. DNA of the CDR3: TGTGCCAGCAGCGGACAGGGCCATCAGCCCCAGCATTTT. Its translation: CASSGQGHQPQHF.

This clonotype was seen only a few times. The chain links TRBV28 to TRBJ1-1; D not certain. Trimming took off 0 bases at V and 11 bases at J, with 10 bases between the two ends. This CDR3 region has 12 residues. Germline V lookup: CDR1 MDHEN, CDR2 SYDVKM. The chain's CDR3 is CASSLWGRVAFF. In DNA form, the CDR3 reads TGTGCCAGCAGTTTATGGGGAAGGGTTGCTTTCTTT.

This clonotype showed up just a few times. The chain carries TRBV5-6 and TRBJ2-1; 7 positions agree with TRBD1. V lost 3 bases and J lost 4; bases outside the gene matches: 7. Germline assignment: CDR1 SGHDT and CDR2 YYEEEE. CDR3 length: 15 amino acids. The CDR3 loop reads CASSSPGTVYNEQFF. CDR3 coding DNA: TGTGCCAGCAGCTCCCCCGGGACAGTATACAATGAGCAGTTCTTC.

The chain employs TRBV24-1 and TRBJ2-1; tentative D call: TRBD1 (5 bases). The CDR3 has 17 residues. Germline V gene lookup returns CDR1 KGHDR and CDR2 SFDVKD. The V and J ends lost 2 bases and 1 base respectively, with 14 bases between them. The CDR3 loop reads CATSDSPRVTSYNEQFF. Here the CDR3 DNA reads TGTGCCACCAGTGATTCCCCCAGGGTAACTTCCTACAATGAGCAGTTCTTC.

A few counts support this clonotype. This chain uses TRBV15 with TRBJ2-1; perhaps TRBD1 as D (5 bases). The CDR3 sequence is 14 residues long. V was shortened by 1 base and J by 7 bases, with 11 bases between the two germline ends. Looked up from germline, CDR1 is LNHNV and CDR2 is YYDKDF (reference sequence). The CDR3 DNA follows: TGTGCCACCAGCAGAGGACAGCAAGGAAATGAGCAGTTCTTC. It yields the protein CATSRGQQGNEQFF.

CDR3 sequence (DNA): TGTGCCAGTTGCATAGCCGGGGGCTCCTACAATGAGCAGTTCTTC. It encodes CASCIAGGSYNEQFF. The V and J genes are TRBV19 and TRBJ2-1; a possible D gene is TRBD2 (6 bases). The CDR3 sequence is 15 residues long. Germline V gene lookup returns CDR1 LNHDA and CDR2 SQIVND (reference sequence). V lost 8 bases and J 0 bases, leaving 14 bases between the germline ends.

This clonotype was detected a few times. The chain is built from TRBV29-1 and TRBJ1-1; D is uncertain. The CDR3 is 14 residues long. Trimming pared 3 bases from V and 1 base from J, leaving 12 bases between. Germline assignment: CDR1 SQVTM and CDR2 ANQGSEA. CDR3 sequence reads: CSVEGGQANTEAFF. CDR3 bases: TGCAGCGTTGAGGGAGGGCAGGCGAACACTGAAGCTTTCTTT.

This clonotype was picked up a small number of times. The CDR3 here is CSAGVGAHTDLWEQFF. CDR3 bases: TGCAGTGCCGGGGTTGGGGCCCATACTGATCTATGGGAGCAGTTCTTC. This chain links TRBV20-1 with TRBJ2-1; D might be TRBD1 or TRBD2, each matching 5 bases. The CDR3 has 16 residues. The V gene's germline CDR1 is DFQATT and CDR2 SNEGSKA (reference sequence). The ends were cut back, 6 bases at V and 10 bases at J, with 28 bases in the middle.

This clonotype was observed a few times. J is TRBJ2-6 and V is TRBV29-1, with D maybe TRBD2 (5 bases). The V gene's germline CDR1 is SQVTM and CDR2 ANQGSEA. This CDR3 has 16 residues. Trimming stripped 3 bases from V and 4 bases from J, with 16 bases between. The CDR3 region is CSVERRARGGANVLTF. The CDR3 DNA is TGCAGCGTTGAGAGGCGGGCCCGAGGGGGGGCCAACGTCCTGACTTTC.

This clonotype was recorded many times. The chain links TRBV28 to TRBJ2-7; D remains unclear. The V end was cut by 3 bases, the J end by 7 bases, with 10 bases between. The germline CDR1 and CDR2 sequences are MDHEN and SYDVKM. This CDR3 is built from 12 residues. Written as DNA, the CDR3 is TGTGCCAGCAGTTTGTCTTCTGGGGAGCAGTACTTC. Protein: CASSLSSGEQYF.

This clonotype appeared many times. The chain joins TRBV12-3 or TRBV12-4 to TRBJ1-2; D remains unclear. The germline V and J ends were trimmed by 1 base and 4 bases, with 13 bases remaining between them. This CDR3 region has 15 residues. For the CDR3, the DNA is TGTGCCAGCAGTTTAGGCCAGAGACCCTTCTATGGCTACACCTTC. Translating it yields CASSLGQRPFYGYTF.

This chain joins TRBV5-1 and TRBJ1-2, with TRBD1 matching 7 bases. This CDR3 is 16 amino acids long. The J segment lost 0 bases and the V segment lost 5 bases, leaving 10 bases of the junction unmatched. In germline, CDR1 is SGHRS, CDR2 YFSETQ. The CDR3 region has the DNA TGCGCCAGCAGTTCCACAGGGGATCTAGCTAACTATGGCTACACCTTC. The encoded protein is CASSSTGDLANYGYTF.

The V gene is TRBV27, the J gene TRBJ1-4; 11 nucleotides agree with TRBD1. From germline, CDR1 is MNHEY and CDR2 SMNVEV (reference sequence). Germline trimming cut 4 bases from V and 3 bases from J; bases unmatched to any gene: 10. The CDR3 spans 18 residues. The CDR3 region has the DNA TGTGCCAGCAGTTCATTCCGGGACAGGGGGACTGCTAATGAAAAACTGTTTTTT. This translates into CASSSFRDRGTANEKLFF.

The CDR3 loop reads CSVEDRGAYGYTF. The DNA of the CDR3 is TGCAGCGTTGAGGACAGGGGGGCCTATGGCTACACCTTC. This chain links TRBV29-1 with TRBJ1-2, with TRBD1 matching over 10 bases. Looked up from germline, CDR1 is SQVTM and CDR2 is ANQGSEA. Losses at the gene ends were 3 bases for V and 4 bases for J; bases not matched to a gene: 2. This CDR3 spans 13 amino acids.

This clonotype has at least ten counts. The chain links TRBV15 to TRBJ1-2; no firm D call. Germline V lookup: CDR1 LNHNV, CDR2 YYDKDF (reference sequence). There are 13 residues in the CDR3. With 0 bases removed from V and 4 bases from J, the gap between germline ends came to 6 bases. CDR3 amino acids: CATSRDETYGYTF. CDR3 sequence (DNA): TGTGCCACCAGCAGAGATGAGACCTATGGCTACACCTTC. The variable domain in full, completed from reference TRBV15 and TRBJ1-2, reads DAMVIQNPRYQVTQFGKPVTLSCSQTLNHNVMYWYQQKSSQAPKLLFHYYDKDFNNEADTPDNFQSRRPNTSFCFLDIRSPGLGDTAMYLCATSRDETYGYTFGSGTRLTVV.

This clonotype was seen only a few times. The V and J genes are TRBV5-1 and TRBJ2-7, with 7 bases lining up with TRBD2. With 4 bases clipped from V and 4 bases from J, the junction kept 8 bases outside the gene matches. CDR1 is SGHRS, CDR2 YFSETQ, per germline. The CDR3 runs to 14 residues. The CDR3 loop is CASSPLGREYEQYF. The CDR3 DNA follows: TGCGCCAGCAGCCCCCTGGGGAGGGAGTACGAGCAGTACTTC.

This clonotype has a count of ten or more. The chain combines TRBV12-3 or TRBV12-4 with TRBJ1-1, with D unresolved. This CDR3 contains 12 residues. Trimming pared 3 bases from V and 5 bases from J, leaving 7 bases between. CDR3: CASSFMRTEAFF. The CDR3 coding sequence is TGTGCCAGCAGTTTTATGAGAACTGAAGCTTTCTTT.

In DNA form, the CDR3 reads TGTGCCAGCAGCCCGAGGACAGTGGGGATTACTAAGAACACTGAAGCTTTCTTT. It yields the protein CASSPRTVGITKNTEAFF. The gene calls are TRBV7-8 and TRBJ1-1; perhaps TRBD1 as D (6 bases). The CDR3 is 18 residues long. Per germline, CDR1 SGHVS and CDR2 FQNEAQ. The V and J ends lost 5 bases and 1 base respectively, with 23 bases between them.

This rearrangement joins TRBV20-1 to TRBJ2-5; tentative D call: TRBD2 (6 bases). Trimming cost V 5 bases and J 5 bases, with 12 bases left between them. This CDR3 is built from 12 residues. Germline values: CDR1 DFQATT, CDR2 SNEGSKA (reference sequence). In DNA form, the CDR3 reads TGCAGTGCTGTGGAGGGAAGGGAGACCCAGTACTTC. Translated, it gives CSAVEGRETQYF.

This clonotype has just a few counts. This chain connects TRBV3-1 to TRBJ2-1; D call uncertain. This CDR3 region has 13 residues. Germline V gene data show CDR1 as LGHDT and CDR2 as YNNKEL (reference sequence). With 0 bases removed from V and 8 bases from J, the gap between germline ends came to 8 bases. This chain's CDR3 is CASSQEFVDEQFF. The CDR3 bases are TGTGCCAGCAGCCAAGAGTTCGTGGATGAGCAGTTCTTC.

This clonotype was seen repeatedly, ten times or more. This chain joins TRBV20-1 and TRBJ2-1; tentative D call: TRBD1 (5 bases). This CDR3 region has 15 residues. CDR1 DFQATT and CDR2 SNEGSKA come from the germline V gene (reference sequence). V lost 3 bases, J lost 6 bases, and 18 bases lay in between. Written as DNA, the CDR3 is TGCAGTGCTAGGGGGCTCCTAGGGCAGATCAATGAGCAGTTCTTC. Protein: CSARGLLGQINEQFF.

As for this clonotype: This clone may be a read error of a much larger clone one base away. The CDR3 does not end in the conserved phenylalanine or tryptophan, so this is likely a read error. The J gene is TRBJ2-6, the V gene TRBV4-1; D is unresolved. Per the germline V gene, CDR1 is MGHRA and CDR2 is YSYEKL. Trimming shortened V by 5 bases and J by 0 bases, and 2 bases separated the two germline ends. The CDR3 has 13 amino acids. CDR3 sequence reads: CASSDSGANVLTS. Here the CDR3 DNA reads TGCGCCAGCAGCGACTCTGGGGCCAACGTCCTGACTTCC.

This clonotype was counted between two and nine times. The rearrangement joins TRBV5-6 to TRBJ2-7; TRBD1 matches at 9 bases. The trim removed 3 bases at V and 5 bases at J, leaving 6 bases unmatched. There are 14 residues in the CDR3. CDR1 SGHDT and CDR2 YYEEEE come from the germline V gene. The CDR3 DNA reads TGTGCCAGCAGCTGGGACAGGGTGTTCCACGAGCAGTACTTC. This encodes CASSWDRVFHEQYF. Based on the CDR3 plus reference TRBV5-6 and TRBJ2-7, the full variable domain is DAGVTQSPTHLIKTRGQQVTLRCSPKSGHDTVSWYQQALGQGPQFIFQYYEEEERQRGNFPDRFSGHQFPNYSSELNVNALLLGDSALYLCASSWDRVFHEQYFGPGTRLTVT.

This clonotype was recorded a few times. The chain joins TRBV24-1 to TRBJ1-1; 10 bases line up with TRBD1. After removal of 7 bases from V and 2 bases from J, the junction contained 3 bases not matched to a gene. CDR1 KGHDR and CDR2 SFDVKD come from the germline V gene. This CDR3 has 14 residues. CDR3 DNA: TGTGCCACCAGGGGGACAGGGGTTAACACTGAAGCTTTCTTT. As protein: CATRGTGVNTEAFF.